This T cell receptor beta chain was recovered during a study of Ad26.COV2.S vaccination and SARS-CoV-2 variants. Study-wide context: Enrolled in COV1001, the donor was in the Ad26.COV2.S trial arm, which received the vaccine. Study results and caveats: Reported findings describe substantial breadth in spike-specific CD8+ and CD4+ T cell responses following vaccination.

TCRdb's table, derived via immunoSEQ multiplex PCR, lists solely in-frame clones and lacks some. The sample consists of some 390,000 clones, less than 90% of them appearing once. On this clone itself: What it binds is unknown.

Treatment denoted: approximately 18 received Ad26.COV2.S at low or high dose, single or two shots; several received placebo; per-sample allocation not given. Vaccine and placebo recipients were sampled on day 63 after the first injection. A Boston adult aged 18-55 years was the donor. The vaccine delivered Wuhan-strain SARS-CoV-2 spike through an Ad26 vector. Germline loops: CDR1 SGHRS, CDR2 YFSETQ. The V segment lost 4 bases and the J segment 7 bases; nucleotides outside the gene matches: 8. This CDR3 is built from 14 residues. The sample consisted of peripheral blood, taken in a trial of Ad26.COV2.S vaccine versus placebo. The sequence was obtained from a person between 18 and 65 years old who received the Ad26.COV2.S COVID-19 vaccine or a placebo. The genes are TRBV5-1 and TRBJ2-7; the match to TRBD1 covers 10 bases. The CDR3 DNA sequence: TGCGCCAGCAGCGAGGGACAGGGGAATACAGAGCAGTACTTC. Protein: CASSEGQGNTEQYF.